This T cell receptor (beta chain) was identified in a study of T cell responses to AZD1222 COVID-19 vaccine. Study conclusions and caveats: At baseline, seropositivity was found in only a handful of AZD1222 recipients. The CD4 TCRs associated with vaccination extended across spike and predominated at 160-218 and 743-854.

The table came from immunoSEQ multiplex PCR; TCRdb's copy has only in-frame clones and leaves some out. Among about 84,000 clones, roughly 85% were seen once, and the ten largest hold about 1.6%. Comments on this clone: As yet, its antigen is unknown.

Germline lookup yields CDR1 SGDLS and CDR2 YYNGEE. J gave up 7 bases and V 3 bases, and 18 bases lay outside the gene matches. CDR3 length: 17 residues. This chain links TRBV9 with TRBJ1-2; 7 positions match TRBD1. The receptor was derived from an adult in good health. The sequenced sample was peripheral blood, obtained on day 0 of AZD1222 vaccination. CDR3 sequence reads: CASSAGTALPQAGGYTF. The CDR3, as DNA: TGTGCCAGCAGCGCCGGGACAGCGCTACCACAGGCAGGTGGCTACACCTTC.